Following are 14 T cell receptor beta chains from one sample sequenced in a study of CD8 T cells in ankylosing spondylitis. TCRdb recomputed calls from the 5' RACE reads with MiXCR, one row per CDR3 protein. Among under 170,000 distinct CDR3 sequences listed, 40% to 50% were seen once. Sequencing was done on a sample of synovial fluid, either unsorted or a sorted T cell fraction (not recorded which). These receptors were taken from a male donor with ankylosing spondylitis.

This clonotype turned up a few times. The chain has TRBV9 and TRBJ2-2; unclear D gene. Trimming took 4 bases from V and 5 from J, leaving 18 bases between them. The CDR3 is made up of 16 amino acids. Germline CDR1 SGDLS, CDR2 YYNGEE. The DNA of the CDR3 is TGTGCCAGCAGCCCAGAAGGGTTCTTGAAGACCGGGGAGCTGTTTTTT. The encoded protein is CASSPEGFLKTGELFF.

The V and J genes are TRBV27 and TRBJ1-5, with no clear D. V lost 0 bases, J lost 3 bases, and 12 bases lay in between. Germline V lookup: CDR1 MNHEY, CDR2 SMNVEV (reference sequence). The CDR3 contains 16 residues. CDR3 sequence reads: CASSLSGWEANQPQHF. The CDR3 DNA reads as TGTGCCAGCAGTTTATCGGGTTGGGAGGCCAATCAGCCCCAGCATTTT.

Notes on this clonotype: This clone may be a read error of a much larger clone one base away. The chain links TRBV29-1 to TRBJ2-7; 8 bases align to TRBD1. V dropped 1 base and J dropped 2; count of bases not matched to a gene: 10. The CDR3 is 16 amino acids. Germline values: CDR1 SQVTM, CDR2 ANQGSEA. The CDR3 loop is CSVEVLRVQGAYEQYF. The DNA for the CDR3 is TGCAGCGTTGAAGTGTTGCGGGTACAGGGGGCCTACGAGCAGTACTTC.

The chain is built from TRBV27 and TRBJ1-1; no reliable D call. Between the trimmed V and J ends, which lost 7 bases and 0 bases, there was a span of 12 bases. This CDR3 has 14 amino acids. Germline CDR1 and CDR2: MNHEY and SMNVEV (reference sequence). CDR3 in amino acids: CASKRVKMNTEAFF. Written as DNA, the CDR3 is TGTGCCAGCAAACGTGTTAAGATGAACACTGAAGCTTTCTTT.

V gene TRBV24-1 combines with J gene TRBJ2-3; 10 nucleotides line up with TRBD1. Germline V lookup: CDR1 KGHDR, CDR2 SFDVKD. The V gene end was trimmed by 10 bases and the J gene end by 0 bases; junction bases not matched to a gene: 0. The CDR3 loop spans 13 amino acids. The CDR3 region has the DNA TGTGCCACGGGACAGGGGAGCACAGATACGCAGTATTTT. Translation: CATGQGSTDTQYF.

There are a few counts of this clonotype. CDR3: CASSQVPSLLAGGLNEQFF. The CDR3 nucleotides read TGTGCCAGCAGCCAAGTGCCCTCTTTACTAGCGGGGGGACTCAATGAGCAGTTCTTC. The chain links TRBV3-1 to TRBJ2-1; 12 bases map to TRBD2. Looked up from germline, CDR1 is LGHDT and CDR2 is YNNKEL (reference sequence). Trimming at V came to 1 base and at J to 6 bases, leaving 13 bases not matched to a gene. The CDR3 loop spans 19 amino acids.

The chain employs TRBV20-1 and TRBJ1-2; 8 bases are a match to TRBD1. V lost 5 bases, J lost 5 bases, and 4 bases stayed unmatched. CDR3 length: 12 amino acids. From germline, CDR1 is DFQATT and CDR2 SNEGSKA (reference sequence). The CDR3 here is CSASDRVYGYTF. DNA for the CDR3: TGCAGTGCTTCGGACAGGGTTTATGGCTACACCTTC.

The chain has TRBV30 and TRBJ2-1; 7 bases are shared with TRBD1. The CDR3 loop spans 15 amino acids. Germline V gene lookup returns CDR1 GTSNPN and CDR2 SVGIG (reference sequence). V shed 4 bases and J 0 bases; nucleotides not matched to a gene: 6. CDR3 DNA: TGTGCCTGGACCCGGGACAGCACCTCCTACAATGAGCAGTTCTTC. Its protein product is CAWTRDSTSYNEQFF.

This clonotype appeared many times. CDR3 residues: CASSSPDSGRASSYEQYF. In DNA, the CDR3 is TGTGCCAGCAGTTCCCCCGATAGCGGGAGGGCCAGCTCCTACGAGCAGTACTTC. The chain is built from TRBV28 and TRBJ2-7, with 11 bases that match TRBD2. V shed 4 bases, J shed 0 bases, and the junction held 11 bases outside the gene matches. There are 18 residues in the CDR3. The germline V gene encodes CDR1 MDHEN and CDR2 SYDVKM.

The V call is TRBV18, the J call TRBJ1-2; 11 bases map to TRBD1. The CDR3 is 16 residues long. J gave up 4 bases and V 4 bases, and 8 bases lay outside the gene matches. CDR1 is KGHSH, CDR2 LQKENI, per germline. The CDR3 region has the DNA TGTGCCAGCTCACTTCGACGGGACAGGGGGTTCTATGGCTACACCTTC. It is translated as CASSLRRDRGFYGYTF. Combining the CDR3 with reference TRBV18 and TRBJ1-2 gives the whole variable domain NAGVMQNPRHLVRRRGQEARLRCSPMKGHSHVYWYRQLPEEGLKFMVYLQKENIIDESGMPKERFSAEFPKEGPSILRIQQVVRGDSAAYFCASSLRRDRGFYGYTFGSGTRLTVV.

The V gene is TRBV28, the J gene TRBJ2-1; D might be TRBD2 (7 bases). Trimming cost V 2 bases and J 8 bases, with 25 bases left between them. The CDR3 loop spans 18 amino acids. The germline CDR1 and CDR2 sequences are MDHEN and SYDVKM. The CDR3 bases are TGTGCCAGCAGTTTAACCTTGGGGGCCGGGAGGCGGGTCGATGAGCAGTTCTTC. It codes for CASSLTLGAGRRVDEQFF.

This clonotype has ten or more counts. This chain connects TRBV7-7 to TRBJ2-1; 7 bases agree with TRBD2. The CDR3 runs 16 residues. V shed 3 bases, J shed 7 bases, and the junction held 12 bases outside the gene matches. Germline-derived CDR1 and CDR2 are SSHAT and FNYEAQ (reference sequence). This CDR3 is CASSLGLAEAGNEQFF. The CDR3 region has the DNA TGTGCCAGCAGCTTGGGCCTAGCGGAGGCAGGGAATGAGCAGTTCTTC.

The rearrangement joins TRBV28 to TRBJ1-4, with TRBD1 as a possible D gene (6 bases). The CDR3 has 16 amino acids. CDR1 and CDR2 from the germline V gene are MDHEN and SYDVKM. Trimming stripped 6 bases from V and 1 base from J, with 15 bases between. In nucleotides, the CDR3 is TGTGCCAGCAGCTCGCCAGGGGAGGAAACTAATGAAAAACTGTTTTTT. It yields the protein CASSSPGEETNEKLFF.

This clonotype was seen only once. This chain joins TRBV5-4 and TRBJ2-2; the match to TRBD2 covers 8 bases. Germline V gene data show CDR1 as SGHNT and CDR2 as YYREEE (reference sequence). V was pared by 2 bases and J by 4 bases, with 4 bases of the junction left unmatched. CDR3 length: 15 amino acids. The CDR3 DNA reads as TGTGCCAGCAGCTTAGAGCGGGGGAGCACCGGGGAGCTGTTTTTT. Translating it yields CASSLERGSTGELFF.